The source of this T cell receptor (beta chain) is a study of cytomegalovirus exposure and HLA in healthy donors. Broader study findings: Rare sequences made up most TCRs, while some public TCRs were found in many donors.

In the case of this clone: No antigen is known for it.

The method was immunoSEQ multiplex PCR; TCRdb's version includes in-frame clones alone and lacks a portion of them. The top ten hold 5.8% of the sample, which has about 64,000 clones, roughly 96% seen once. This CDR3 contains 14 residues. The germline V gene has CDR1 MDHEN and CDR2 SYDVKM. The ends lost 8 bases at V and 6 bases at J; junction bases unmatched: 2. The sequenced sample was PBMCs. This clonotype was obtained from a woman in her late teens or twenties in good health and CMV-seropositive. This chain links TRBV28 with TRBJ2-1, with 15 bases matching TRBD2. In DNA, the CDR3 is TGTGCCAGCGGGACTAGCGGGGGGATCAATGAGCAGTTCTTC. The encoded protein is CASGTSGGINEQFF.